One sample yielded the 10 T cell receptor beta chains listed below, sequenced in a study of cytomegalovirus exposure and HLA in healthy donors. 60 Vbeta and 13 Jbeta primers were used in PCR. TCRdb's copy holds only in-frame clones and misses some; the assay was immunoSEQ multiplex PCR. The profile shows a few hundred thousand clones, under 80% of them singletons. Sequencing used PBMCs. All receptors derive from a female donor in good health and CMV-seronegative.

This rearrangement joins TRBV30 to TRBJ2-5; D not resolved. The J call may be mistaken, given a closer DNA end match to TRBJ2-7. The CDR3 extends over 11 amino acids. The germline gives CDR1 GTSNPN, CDR2 SVGIG (reference sequence). In nucleotides, the CDR3 is TGTGCCTGGAGTCGTGAGCACGAGCAGTACTTC. Translating it yields CAWSREHEQYF.

Note on this clone: At one boundary the junction diverges from the germline segment, which might be a read error. The rearrangement joins TRBV7-9 to TRBJ2-3, with 7 bases aligning to TRBD2. This CDR3 region has 14 residues. Germline V gene data show CDR1 as SEHNR and CDR2 as FQNEAQ (reference sequence). The CDR3 protein is CSSSYSGFTDTQYF. The CDR3 coding sequence is TGTTCCAGCAGCTATAGCGGGTTCACAGATACGCAGTATTTT.

The CDR3 sequence: CASYSGRAPTGELFF. The DNA for the CDR3 is TGTGCCAGTTATAGCGGGAGGGCCCCCACCGGGGAGCTGTTTTTT. The chain uses TRBV7-2 and TRBJ2-2; 11 nucleotides align to TRBD2. J gave up 4 bases and V 9 bases, and 7 bases lay outside the gene matches. CDR1 and CDR2 (germline): SGHTA, FQGNSA. This CDR3 is 15 amino acids long.

The chain uses TRBV28 and TRBJ2-3; TRBD2 matches 14 bases. The J segment lost 4 bases and the V segment lost 2 bases, leaving 2 bases of the junction unmatched. Germline V gives CDR1 MDHEN, CDR2 SYDVKM. The CDR3 has 16 residues. The CDR3 DNA reads TGTGCCAGCAGTTTAACGGGACTAGCGGGAGCAGATACGCAGTATTTT. Translation gives CASSLTGLAGADTQYF.

The J gene is TRBJ1-6, the V gene TRBV5-1; no definite D call. CDR3 size: 14 residues. From germline, CDR1 is SGHRS and CDR2 YFSETQ. V was cut by 5 bases and J by 7 bases, with 13 bases left in between. The chain's CDR3 is CASRLREGNSPLHF. CDR3 coding DNA: TGCGCCAGCAGACTCCGGGAAGGAAATTCACCCCTCCACTTT.

The table lists this clone with a count of one. This sequence joins TRBV28 and TRBJ1-5; tentative D call: TRBD1 (6 bases). The CDR3 spans 13 residues. V gave up 10 bases and J gave up 6 bases, with 16 bases separating them. CDR1 MDHEN and CDR2 SYDVKM come from the germline V gene. The CDR3 reads CAIGRGASQPQHF. In nucleotides, the CDR3 is TGTGCCATCGGCCGGGGGGCAAGTCAGCCCCAGCATTTT.

V usage is TRBV18 and J usage is TRBJ1-2; a weak D match, TRBD1 (5 bases). CDR1 and CDR2 from the germline V gene are KGHSH and LQKENI. The CDR3 totals 13 residues. V lost 3 bases to trimming and J lost 5 bases, with 10 bases between them. CDR3 bases: TGTGCCAGCTCACCGACAGTCTCATATGGCTACACCTTC. Its translation is CASSPTVSYGYTF.

The chain combines TRBV13 with TRBJ2-7, with D perhaps matching TRBD1 (6 bases). The CDR3 runs to 15 residues. The V gene's germline CDR1 is PRHDT and CDR2 FYEKMQ (reference sequence). V was cut by 5 bases and J by 1 base, with 15 bases left in between. The CDR3 DNA reads TGTGCCAGCAGCCCTCCGGGACACAGTTCCTACGAGCAGTACTTC. This gives the protein CASSPPGHSSYEQYF.

J is TRBJ2-1 and V is TRBV11-2; possible D gene TRBD2, 6 bases. V lost 4 bases and J lost 7, with 23 bases in between. Germline V gives CDR1 SGHAT, CDR2 FQNNGV. The CDR3 contains 17 residues. Written as DNA, the CDR3 is TGTGCCAGCAGCTGGGCCTTCGGGAGTGCCCGACTGAATGAGCAGTTCTTC. Its protein product is CASSWAFGSARLNEQFF. The variable domain in full, completed from reference TRBV11-2 and TRBJ2-1, reads EAGVAQSPRYKIIEKRQSVAFWCNPISGHATLYWYQQILGQGPKLLIQFQNNGVVDDSQLPKDRFSAERLKGVDSTLKIQPAKLEDSAVYLCASSWAFGSARLNEQFFGPGTRLTVL.

J is TRBJ2-1 and V is TRBV19, with 7 bases aligning to TRBD2. The CDR3 covers 15 residues. Germline V gene data show CDR1 as LNHDA and CDR2 as SQIVND (reference sequence). Losses at the gene ends were 2 bases for V and 6 bases for J; bases not matched to a gene: 7. The CDR3 bases are TGTGCCAGTAGTATACCAGCGGGACCCAGCAATGAGCAGTTCTTC. It encodes CASSIPAGPSNEQFF.